The text below deals with one T cell receptor (beta chain). The antigen is not known. This entry belongs to a study of identical twins. Overall study results and limits: Models, which agreed with sharing between unrelated individuals, nonetheless underestimated the out-of-frame TCR alpha sharing seen in monozygotic twins.

From the 5' RACE reads, TCRdb called clonotypes with MiXCR, one entry per CDR3 protein. The repertoire holds about 690,000 distinct CDR3 sequences, with 21% as singletons. Trimming pared 3 bases from V and 4 bases from J, leaving 15 bases between. There are 14 residues in the CDR3. Germline assignment: CDR1 DFQATT and CDR2 SNEGSKA (reference sequence). The same specimen was also included in a second study, on T cells expressing NK-cell markers.

The J gene is TRBJ1-1, the V gene TRBV20-1, with D unclear. Source material: PBMCs. This TCR was sampled from a young woman in good health. The CDR3 is CSASLRAMSTEAFF. In nucleotides, the CDR3 is TGCAGTGCTAGCCTTCGGGCGATGAGCACTGAAGCTTTCTTT.